The next 24 T cell receptor beta chains were all read from a single sample in a study of cytotoxic CD8 clonotypes in ibrutinib-treated CLL. The method was immunoSEQ multiplex PCR; TCRdb's version includes in-frame clones alone and lacks a portion of them. The profile shows roughly 100,000 clones, 70% to 85% of them singletons. Specimen: PBMCs, collected after 12 months of ibrutinib treatment. The receptor source for this set is a human donor with chronic lymphocytic leukemia.

The chain joins TRBV30 to TRBJ2-2; D remains ambiguous. Germline V gene lookup returns CDR1 GTSNPN and CDR2 SVGIG (reference sequence). Trimming shortened V by 0 bases and J by 5 bases, and 10 bases separated the two germline ends. The CDR3 has 14 residues. The CDR3 region has the DNA TGTGCCTGGAGTGTAATCATAGGGACCGGGGAGCTGTTTTTT. This codes for CAWSVIIGTGELFF.

CDR3 in amino acids: CAWSITAAAGYGYTF. In nucleotides, the CDR3 is TGTGCCTGGAGTATTACAGCAGCCGCGGGCTATGGCTACACCTTC. The rearrangement links TRBV30 to TRBJ1-2; D ambiguous. The CDR3 consists of 15 residues. The germline CDR1 and CDR2 sequences are GTSNPN and SVGIG (reference sequence). The ends were cut back, 2 bases at V and 4 bases at J, with 17 bases in the middle.

The chain carries TRBV5-4 and TRBJ2-7; 9 nucleotides agree with TRBD1. Trimming removed 4 bases from V and 7 bases from J; junction bases left unmatched: 6. Per germline, CDR1 SGHNT and CDR2 YYREEE (reference sequence). CDR3 length: 13 amino acids. CDR3 sequence (DNA): TGTGCCAGCAGCCAGGGACAGGGTAGGGAGCAGTACTTC. Protein product: CASSQGQGREQYF.

This chain connects TRBV6-5 to TRBJ1-1; D call uncertain. The germline gives CDR1 MNHEY, CDR2 SVGAGI. This CDR3 is 13 amino acids long. Between the trimmed V and J ends, which lost 6 bases and 6 bases, there was a span of 14 bases. The CDR3, as DNA: TGTGCCAGCAGCCTGGGCGTTGACGCTGAAGCTTTCTTT. Translation: CASSLGVDAEAFF.

J is TRBJ1-3 and V is TRBV10-2, with TRBD1 identical over 11 bases. This CDR3 region has 17 residues. With 0 bases clipped from V and 3 bases from J, the junction kept 4 bases outside the gene matches. CDR1 and CDR2 (germline): WSHSY, SAAADI. The CDR3 bases are TGCGCCAGCAGTGAGTCCGGACAGGGGGCCGGTGGAAACACCATATATTTT. Translation: CASSESGQGAGGNTIYF.

The chain couples TRBV18 to TRBJ1-2; D may be TRBD1 (5 bases). The CDR3 length is 13 residues. Trimming took 3 bases from V and 10 from J, leaving 15 bases between them. Per germline, CDR1 KGHSH and CDR2 LQKENI. For the CDR3, the DNA is TGTGCCAGCTCACCTGGTCTCCGGACAAACTACACCTTC. Translating gives CASSPGLRTNYTF.

The rearrangement uses TRBV10-3 and TRBJ1-1, with D hard to call. V was shortened by 1 base and J by 6 bases, with 9 bases between the two germline ends. The CDR3 sequence is 13 residues long. Germline V gene data show CDR1 as ENHRY and CDR2 as SYGVKD. The chain's CDR3 is CAISEYPKAEAFF. The DNA for the CDR3 is TGTGCCATCAGTGAGTATCCCAAAGCTGAAGCTTTCTTT.

CDR3 in amino acids: CASSLATDYEQYF. In DNA form, the CDR3 reads TGCGCCAGCAGCTTGGCGACGGATTACGAGCAGTACTTC. V is TRBV5-1 and J is TRBJ2-7, with D hard to call. The germline gives CDR1 SGHRS, CDR2 YFSETQ. There are 13 residues in the CDR3. Trimming left V 0 bases short and J 4 bases short, with 8 bases between.

V is TRBV6-4 and J is TRBJ2-3, with 10 bases fitting TRBD2. V was clipped by 3 bases and J by 5 bases; unmatched bases: 8. This CDR3 is 16 amino acids long. CDR1 and CDR2 (germline): MRHNA, SNTAGT. This chain's CDR3 is CASSEGERGGGDTQYF. In DNA, the CDR3 is TGTGCCAGCAGTGAAGGGGAGCGGGGGGGCGGAGATACGCAGTATTTT.

CDR3 protein: CASSSSGGGAVNEQFF. The CDR3 DNA sequence: TGTGCCAGCAGCTCGTCCGGCGGGGGGGCCGTCAATGAGCAGTTCTTC. This chain links TRBV7-8 with TRBJ2-1, with TRBD2 identical over 9 bases. Germline trimming cut 4 bases from V and 6 bases from J; bases unmatched to any gene: 10. This CDR3 contains 16 residues. Per the germline V gene, CDR1 is SGHVS and CDR2 is FQNEAQ.

The gene calls are TRBV6-5 and TRBJ1-6; TRBD1 agrees at 9 bases. V lost 5 bases and J lost 5; bases outside the gene matches: 4. Germline-derived CDR1 and CDR2 are MNHEY and SVGAGI. The CDR3 consists of 15 residues. The CDR3 loop reads CASSRQGGDNSPLHF. As DNA, the CDR3 is TGTGCCAGCAGTCGACAGGGGGGCGATAATTCACCCCTCCACTTT.

V and J are TRBV29-1 and TRBJ1-2; D is ambiguous. The V gene's germline CDR1 is SQVTM and CDR2 ANQGSEA. The CDR3 extends over 12 amino acids. Trimming took off 7 bases at V and 3 bases at J, with 12 bases between the two ends. CDR3 in amino acids: CSADTEHYGYTF. CDR3 DNA sequence: TGCAGCGCCGATACAGAGCACTATGGCTACACCTTC.

This chain connects TRBV28 to TRBJ1-2, with TRBD1 matching over 10 bases. This CDR3 is built from 14 residues. The junction had 6 bases not matched to a gene; V was cut back by 4 bases and J by 7 bases. Germline CDR1 reads MDHEN; CDR2 reads SYDVKM. DNA of the CDR3: TGTGCCAGCAGTTCGACAGGGGGCGTCGGTGGCTACACCTTC. This codes for CASSSTGGVGGYTF.

V gene TRBV6-1 combines with J gene TRBJ1-1; 8 bases map to TRBD1. J lost 1 base, V lost 6 bases, and 7 bases had no gene match. Germline V gene data show CDR1 as MNHNS and CDR2 as SASEGT. The length of the CDR3 is 15 residues. CDR3 in DNA: TGTGCCAGCAGCCTGGGACAGGTCGGGAACACTGAAGCTTTCTTT. Amino acids: CASSLGQVGNTEAFF.

The rearrangement joins TRBV25-1 to TRBJ2-7; D not certain. The CDR3 extends over 11 amino acids. Germline values: CDR1 MGHDK, CDR2 SYGVNS. Trimming cost V 8 bases and J 6 bases, with 11 bases left between them. The CDR3 nucleotides are TGTGCCAGCGACCTAGGTTTCGAGCAGTACTTC. Its translation is CASDLGFEQYF.

For this clone: Germline and junction disagree at one end, which may indicate a read error. The chain has TRBV11-3 and TRBJ2-3; TRBD2 matches at 7 bases. This CDR3 comprises 13 residues. The V gene's germline CDR1 is SGHNT and CDR2 YENEEA. The CDR3 here is CASSLGGRDTQYF. The CDR3, as DNA: TGTGCCAGCAGCTTAGGGGGGAGGGATACGCAGTACTTT.

The V gene is TRBV29-1, the J gene TRBJ2-7, with D unresolved. V was pared by 6 bases and J by 3 bases, with 9 bases between. Per germline, CDR1 SQVTM and CDR2 ANQGSEA. The CDR3 has 11 amino acids. The CDR3, as DNA: TGCAGCGTCATGGTAGGCTACGAGCAGTACTTC. Protein: CSVMVGYEQYF.

As DNA, the CDR3 is TGCGCCAGCAGCCAAGCAAGTCAGGGGGCTAGTGGCTACACCTTC. The encoded protein is CASSQASQGASGYTF. The chain joins TRBV4-1 to TRBJ1-2, with 8 positions matching TRBD1. Germline values: CDR1 MGHRA, CDR2 YSYEKL. The trim removed 1 base at V and 7 bases at J, leaving 8 bases unmatched. The CDR3 is made up of 15 amino acids.

This chain links TRBV5-4 with TRBJ2-2; D uncertain. Germline lookup yields CDR1 SGHNT and CDR2 YYREEE (reference sequence). This CDR3 is 13 amino acids long. V lost 5 bases and J 6 bases, leaving 11 bases between the germline ends. The CDR3 here is CASRVQRAGELFF. The CDR3 DNA is TGTGCCAGCAGAGTACAGAGAGCCGGGGAGCTGTTTTTT. Full variable domain (missing parts from reference TRBV5-4 and TRBJ2-2): ETGVTQSPTHLIKTRGQQVTLRCSSQSGHNTVSWYQQALGQGPQFIFQYYREEENGRGNFPPRFSGLQFPNYSSELNVNALELDDSALYLCASRVQRAGELFFGEGSRLTVL.

Remarks on this clone: One end of the junction varies from germline; a read error may be responsible. The chain uses TRBV6-1 and TRBJ1-2; 9 bases line up with TRBD1. Per the germline V gene, CDR1 is MNHNS and CDR2 is SASEGT. The CDR3 loop spans 16 amino acids. The DNA for the CDR3 is TGTGCCAGCAGTCAAGCCCCCGGGACAGGGCTATATGGCTACACCTTC. Its translation is CASSQAPGTGLYGYTF.

The rearrangement uses TRBV2 and TRBJ1-4, with no clear D. Trimming left V 5 bases short and J 8 bases short, with 15 bases between. The length of the CDR3 is 14 residues. Germline CDR1 reads SNHLY; CDR2 reads FYNNEI. DNA of the CDR3: TGTGCCAGCAGTCGTGGTGGGATAGGAGAAAAACTGTTTTTT. This gives the protein CASSRGGIGEKLFF.

The V call is TRBV5-1, the J call TRBJ2-4, with D possibly TRBD1 on 5 matching bases. There are 14 residues in the CDR3. V was clipped by 4 bases and J by 3 bases, with 11 bases between them. The germline V gene encodes CDR1 SGHRS and CDR2 YFSETQ. The CDR3 DNA follows: TGCGCCAGCAGCGGCGGACAAAACAAAAACATTCAGTACTTC. Translating it yields CASSGGQNKNIQYF.

Turning to this clone: At one end the junction does not follow the germline gene, possibly because of a read error. This chain joins TRBV2 and TRBJ2-1; 8 bases match TRBD2. This CDR3 region has 16 residues. The V gene's germline CDR1 is SNHLY and CDR2 FYNNEI. In DNA form, the CDR3 reads TGTGCCAGCCGTGAAAGGCTTGCGGGGGGCAGCAATGAGCAGTTCTTC. Protein sequence: CASRERLAGGSNEQFF.

This rearrangement joins TRBV9 to TRBJ1-3; the D gene is possibly TRBD1 (6 bases). From germline, CDR1 is SGDLS and CDR2 YYNGEE. CDR3 length: 15 amino acids. V was clipped by 2 bases and J by 2 bases, with 11 bases between them. DNA of the CDR3: TGTGCCAGCAGCGTTACAGGGATAACTGGAAACACCATATATTTT. It is translated as CASSVTGITGNTIYF.